The T cell receptor (beta chain) described here comes from a study of T cells after somatic rescue of genetic block. CDR3 length equals 14 residues. Trimming left V 0 bases short and J 3 bases short, with 9 bases between. Germline lookup yields CDR1 GTSNPN and CDR2 SVGIG (reference sequence). The table lists this clone with a few counts. Sequencing used immunoSEQ multiplex PCR; TCRdb keeps in-frame clones, though not all of them. The sample lists 68,000 or so clones, just under 95% occurring once. This clonotype was obtained from a man aged 35 to 55. The V and J genes are TRBV30 and TRBJ1-3; no firm D call. The sample taken for sequencing was peripheral blood mononuclear cells (PBMCs). DNA of the CDR3: TGTGCCTGGAGTGTGACGGGGTTTGGAAACACCATATATTTT. This gives the protein CAWSVTGFGNTIYF.